The source of this T cell receptor beta chain is a study of monozygotic twins with inflammatory bowel disease. Whole-study results and caveats: Healthy co-twins exceeded IBD patients in TCRbeta diversity as measured by inverse Simpson. The analysis yielded no support for one strong signal or clonotype associated with IBD.

The CDR3 extends over 14 amino acids. Germline lookup yields CDR1 SGHVS and CDR2 FQNEAQ. One entry per CDR3 protein, without DNA, is what TCRdb gives after re-calling the 5' RACE reads. The data include roughly 160,000 distinct CDR3 sequences; the top ten clones carry roughly 2.3%. Comment on this clonotype: Its cognate antigen is unknown.

The specimen sequenced was blood. The chain links TRBV7-8 to TRBJ2-7; TCRdb's assignment of TRBD2 cannot be checked, as there is no DNA. The clonotype was recovered from a human donor with ulcerative colitis or Crohn's disease, or a healthy co-twin of an affected twin (not recorded which). The CDR3: CASSPSREAVEQYF.